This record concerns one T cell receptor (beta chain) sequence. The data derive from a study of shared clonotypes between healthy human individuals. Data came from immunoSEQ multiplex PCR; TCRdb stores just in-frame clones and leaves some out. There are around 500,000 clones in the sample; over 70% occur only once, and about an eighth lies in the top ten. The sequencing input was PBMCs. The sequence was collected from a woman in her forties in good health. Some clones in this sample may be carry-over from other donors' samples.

As DNA, the CDR3 is TGCGCCAGCAGCGCCTCAGGGGGCGTCACAGATACGCAGTATTTT. Encoded protein: CASSASGGVTDTQYF. The V call is TRBV5-1, the J call TRBJ2-3; TRBD1 aligns across 8 bases. J gave up 2 bases and V 4 bases, and 6 bases lay outside the gene matches. Germline loops: CDR1 SGHRS, CDR2 YFSETQ. This CDR3 is 15 amino acids long.